This T cell receptor (beta chain) derives from a study of cytomegalovirus exposure and HLA in healthy donors. Study information: Earlier results showed 117 million unique TCR beta sequences derived from roughly 200 million T cells.

Trimming left V 0 bases short and J 1 base short, with 6 bases between. CDR1 is SSHAT and CDR2 is FNYEAQ in the germline V gene (reference sequence). The CDR3 is 14 amino acids. PCR used 60 Vbeta primers and 13 Jbeta primers. Clones were sequenced by immunoSEQ multiplex PCR, and TCRdb holds only the in-frame ones, with some missing. The sample carries roughly 120,000 clones, around 80% recorded once. The chain links TRBV7-7 to TRBJ2-5; D not certain. This TCR was sampled from a woman aged 60 to 75 in good health and CMV-seropositive. The sequenced material came from PBMCs. For the CDR3, the DNA is TGTGCCAGCAGCTTAGCTGGCCTCCAAGAGACCCAGTACTTC. The encoded protein is CASSLAGLQETQYF.